The sequence of this TCR beta chain was determined in a study of T cell changes during pregnancy in multiple sclerosis. The method was immunoSEQ multiplex PCR; TCRdb's version includes in-frame clones alone and lacks a portion of them. The sample consists of under 100,000 clones, 94% of them appearing once. CDR1 and CDR2 (germline): LNHDA, SQIVND (reference sequence). CDR3 length: 15 residues. The germline V and J ends were trimmed by 3 bases and 1 base, with 13 bases remaining between them. This rearrangement joins TRBV19 to TRBJ2-7, with a possible D match to TRBD2 (6 bases). The TCR originated in a female donor with multiple sclerosis, enrolled in a pregnancy study. The sample consisted of peripheral blood, taken in the third trimester of pregnancy. This chain's CDR3 is CASSMWDSRSYEQYF. CDR3 DNA: TGTGCCAGTAGTATGTGGGACTCAAGGTCCTACGAGCAGTACTTC.